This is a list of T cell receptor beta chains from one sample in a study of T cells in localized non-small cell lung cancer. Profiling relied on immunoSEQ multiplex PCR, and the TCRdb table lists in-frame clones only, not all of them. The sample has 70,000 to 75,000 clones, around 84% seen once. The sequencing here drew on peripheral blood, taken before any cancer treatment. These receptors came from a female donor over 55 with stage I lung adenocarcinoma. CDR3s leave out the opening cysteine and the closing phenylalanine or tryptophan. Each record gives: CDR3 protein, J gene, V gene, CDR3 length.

CDR3 protein: ASSFILGLAGEHTDTQY; J gene: TRBJ2-3; V gene: TRBV7-2; CDR3 length: 17
CDR3 protein: ASRVRGDSYNEQF; J gene: TRBJ2-1; V gene: TRBV28; CDR3 length: 13
CDR3 protein: ASTYEGQIYEQY; J gene: TRBJ2-7; V gene: TRBV2; CDR3 length: 12
CDR3 protein: ASRKGQGYQAQH; J gene: TRBJ1-5; V gene: TRBV6-6; CDR3 length: 12
CDR3 protein: SARATQETQY; J gene: TRBJ2-5; V gene: TRBV29-1; CDR3 length: 10
CDR3 protein: ASSALFGRVNQPQH; J gene: TRBJ1-5; V gene: TRBV2; CDR3 length: 14
CDR3 protein: SAMSPGEQY; J gene: TRBJ2-7; V gene: TRBV29-1; CDR3 length: 9
CDR3 protein: ASSLAGGPVDTQY; J gene: TRBJ2-3; V gene: TRBV7-8; CDR3 length: 13
CDR3 protein: ASTFVGSNQPQH; J gene: TRBJ1-5; V gene: TRBV28; CDR3 length: 12
CDR3 protein: SGTSGQETQY; J gene: TRBJ2-5; V gene: TRBV29-1; CDR3 length: 10
CDR3 protein: ASSADRASEQF; J gene: TRBJ2-1; V gene: TRBV7-7; CDR3 length: 11
CDR3 protein: ASSFSGGSSYEQY; J gene: TRBJ2-7; V gene: TRBV5-1; CDR3 length: 13
CDR3 protein: ASSKVLAGGSYNEQF; J gene: TRBJ2-1; V gene: TRBV21-1; CDR3 length: 15
CDR3 protein: SVAGGDQPQH; J gene: TRBJ1-5; V gene: TRBV29-1; CDR3 length: 10
CDR3 protein: ASSYGTSGLREQF; J gene: TRBJ2-1; V gene: TRBV27; CDR3 length: 13
CDR3 protein: ASSLGVAQNTEAF; J gene: TRBJ1-1; V gene: TRBV5-1; CDR3 length: 13
CDR3 protein: ASSPRDVSYNEQF; J gene: TRBJ2-1; V gene: TRBV18; CDR3 length: 13
CDR3 protein: ASSSTQGNSNQPQH; J gene: TRBJ1-5; V gene: TRBV27; CDR3 length: 14
CDR3 protein: ASSFGGGSTDTQY; J gene: TRBJ2-3; V gene: TRBV28; CDR3 length: 13
CDR3 protein: ASSLGGLKQY; J gene: TRBJ2-7; V gene: TRBV11-3; CDR3 length: 10
CDR3 protein: ASSMANYGYT; J gene: TRBJ1-2; V gene: TRBV9; CDR3 length: 10
CDR3 protein: ASSSKIAGGGNEQY; J gene: TRBJ2-7; V gene: TRBV7-8; CDR3 length: 14
CDR3 protein: ASSPRLAGLTDTQY; J gene: TRBJ2-3; V gene: TRBV7-7; CDR3 length: 14
CDR3 protein: SVVLPERRGSNYGYT; J gene: TRBJ1-2; V gene: TRBV29-1; CDR3 length: 15
CDR3 protein: ASSEHPGQGYNEQF; J gene: TRBJ2-1; V gene: TRBV6-4; CDR3 length: 14
CDR3 protein: ASSQVGGTGGPPRKSYEQY; J gene: TRBJ2-7; V gene: TRBV4-2; CDR3 length: 19
CDR3 protein: ASSPQRADTQY; J gene: TRBJ2-3; V gene: TRBV18; CDR3 length: 11
CDR3 protein: ASGRTGEGGYT; J gene: TRBJ1-2; V gene: TRBV2; CDR3 length: 11
CDR3 protein: ATSPGNTIY; J gene: TRBJ1-3; V gene: TRBV15; CDR3 length: 9
CDR3 protein: ASSSEGWDGELF; J gene: TRBJ2-2; V gene: TRBV7-3; CDR3 length: 12
CDR3 protein: ASSVQGVPYEQY; J gene: TRBJ2-7; V gene: TRBV9; CDR3 length: 12
CDR3 protein: ASSLGTVASYEQY; J gene: TRBJ2-7; V gene: TRBV7-2; CDR3 length: 13
CDR3 protein: ASRLGSGSYNEQF; J gene: TRBJ2-1; V gene: TRBV11-2; CDR3 length: 13
CDR3 protein: ASGSVGTPQETQY; J gene: TRBJ2-5; V gene: TRBV5-1; CDR3 length: 13
CDR3 protein: ASSGEASNQPQH; J gene: TRBJ1-5; V gene: TRBV19; CDR3 length: 12
CDR3 protein: ASTPRQGTYEQY; J gene: TRBJ2-7; V gene: TRBV7-2; CDR3 length: 12
CDR3 protein: ASSEYNPPENYGYT; J gene: TRBJ1-2; V gene: TRBV6-1; CDR3 length: 14
CDR3 protein: ASSGTASGRTKETQY; J gene: TRBJ2-5; V gene: TRBV9; CDR3 length: 15
CDR3 protein: ASSLKSGAPNEQF; J gene: TRBJ2-1; V gene: TRBV7-3; CDR3 length: 13
CDR3 protein: ASTRWDTQY; J gene: TRBJ2-3; V gene: TRBV5-1; CDR3 length: 9
CDR3 protein: ASSLAPRQGDYYGYT; J gene: TRBJ1-2; V gene: TRBV7-8; CDR3 length: 15
CDR3 protein: ASSQPTEGYGYT; J gene: TRBJ1-2; V gene: TRBV4-1; CDR3 length: 12
CDR3 protein: ASALVRGNMNTEAF; J gene: TRBJ1-1; V gene: TRBV12-5; CDR3 length: 14
CDR3 protein: ASSPRTSGTAGGYEQY; J gene: TRBJ2-7; V gene: TRBV18; CDR3 length: 16
CDR3 protein: ASSYAGSPLH; J gene: TRBJ1-6; V gene: TRBV6-5; CDR3 length: 10
CDR3 protein: ASSLVGNEKLF; J gene: TRBJ1-4; V gene: TRBV5-6; CDR3 length: 11
CDR3 protein: ASSLGLDNEQF; J gene: TRBJ2-1; V gene: TRBV11-2; CDR3 length: 11
CDR3 protein: ASSVGVGRNEDTQY; J gene: TRBJ2-3; V gene: TRBV9; CDR3 length: 14
CDR3 protein: ASGPRVWELF; J gene: TRBJ2-2; V gene: TRBV25-1; CDR3 length: 10
CDR3 protein: ASSALSGGPRGTEAF; J gene: TRBJ1-1; V gene: TRBV25-1; CDR3 length: 15
CDR3 protein: ASSERGTEAF; J gene: TRBJ1-1; V gene: TRBV7-2; CDR3 length: 10
CDR3 protein: ASGRGGGLNQPQH; J gene: TRBJ1-5; V gene: TRBV12-5; CDR3 length: 13
CDR3 protein: ASSEWRGTEAF; J gene: TRBJ1-1; V gene: TRBV11-3; CDR3 length: 11